This T cell receptor beta chain was captured in a study of CD8 T cells in ankylosing spondylitis. Findings and caveats of the study: In ankylosing spondylitis patients, matched synovial fluid reportedly showed significant enrichment of disease-linked clones. Roughly eight highly homologous variants formed a TCR beta motif that appeared characteristic of ankylosing spondylitis blood.

TCRdb processed the 5' RACE reads anew with MiXCR; each CDR3 protein has one entry. The sample comprises some 200,000 distinct CDR3 sequences, over 10% of which are singletons, and approximately 15% rests with the top ten. Trimming cost V 3 bases and J 1 base, with 14 bases left between them. The CDR3 covers 16 residues. Germline lookup yields CDR1 SNHLY and CDR2 FYNNEI. Comments on this clonotype: Its antigen is currently unknown.

This sequence originates from a male donor with ankylosing spondylitis or in good health (not recorded which). Sequenced material: blood, either unsorted or a sorted T cell fraction (not recorded which). The J gene is TRBJ2-3, the V gene TRBV2; weak D call: TRBD2 (5 bases). The CDR3 DNA sequence: TGTGCCAGCAGTGACCCCCGGGATGAAGGCACAGATACGCAGTATTTT. Residues: CASSDPRDEGTDTQYF.